Below are 20 T cell receptor beta chains sequenced from a single sample in a study of blood T cell repertoires in COVID-19. The data were produced by immunoSEQ multiplex PCR, yet TCRdb's version contains in-frame clones alone and is incomplete. The repertoire holds around 310,000 clones, with around nine tenths as singletons. Sequenced input: PBMCs or T cells enriched from blood (not recorded which). The receptor set was obtained from a woman aged 40-49 years who had recovered from COVID-19.

The chain employs TRBV24-1 and TRBJ1-5; D perhaps matches TRBD1 (5 bases). This CDR3 has 16 amino acids. The germline V and J ends were trimmed by 5 bases and 6 bases, with 19 bases remaining between them. Per the germline V gene, CDR1 is KGHDR and CDR2 is SFDVKD. The CDR3 sequence: CATSGGAVGPGQPQHF. The CDR3 DNA is TGTGCCACCAGTGGGGGCGCGGTGGGGCCGGGTCAGCCCCAGCATTTT.

The chain carries TRBV5-8 and TRBJ1-2; 8 nucleotides align to TRBD1. The germline V gene encodes CDR1 SGHTS and CDR2 YDEGEE. There are 15 residues in the CDR3. J lost 1 base, V lost 4 bases, and 6 bases had no gene match. CDR3 nucleotide sequence: TGTGCCAGCAGCCAAAGACAGGGGCGTAACTATGGCTACACCTTC. The encoded protein is CASSQRQGRNYGYTF.

This clone was seen only a few times. The J gene is TRBJ2-7, the V gene TRBV2, with TRBD1 as a possible D gene (5 bases). CDR1 is SNHLY and CDR2 is FYNNEI in the germline V gene. The CDR3 is 14 residues long. Trimming pared 2 bases from V and 5 bases from J, leaving 13 bases between. The CDR3 loop is CASSETPGFHEQYF. CDR3 bases: TGTGCCAGCAGTGAAACCCCAGGGTTCCACGAGCAGTACTTC.

The rearrangement joins TRBV11-2 to TRBJ2-3; D remains unclear. V was shortened by 5 bases and J by 2 bases, with 5 bases between the two germline ends. The germline V gene encodes CDR1 SGHAT and CDR2 FQNNGV. The CDR3 totals 12 residues. This chain's CDR3 is CASSAYTDTQYF. As DNA, the CDR3 is TGTGCCAGCAGCGCGTACACAGATACGCAGTATTTT.

This clone was picked up one time. V gene TRBV6-5 combines with J gene TRBJ2-3, with D perhaps matching TRBD2 (6 bases). The length of the CDR3 is 14 residues. V gave up 10 bases and J gave up 2 bases, with 16 bases separating them. CDR1 is MNHEY and CDR2 is SVGAGI in the germline V gene. CDR3 DNA sequence: TGTGCCATGGCTTGGGGGACTGCCACAGATACGCAGTATTTT. Translation gives CAMAWGTATDTQYF.

The V call is TRBV27, the J call TRBJ1-6; 7 positions match TRBD1. This CDR3 has 18 amino acids. Losses at the gene ends were 3 bases for V and 0 bases for J; bases not matched to a gene: 8. Per germline, CDR1 MNHEY and CDR2 SMNVEV (reference sequence). Here the CDR3 reads CASSFYRQGSSYNSPLHF. CDR3 in DNA: TGTGCCAGCAGTTTTTATAGACAGGGAAGCTCCTATAATTCACCCCTCCACTTT.

The rearrangement links TRBV6-5 to TRBJ1-5; perhaps TRBD1 as D (6 bases). The germline gives CDR1 MNHEY, CDR2 SVGAGI. Trimming left V 7 bases short and J 3 bases short, with 13 bases between. CDR3 length: 14 residues. The CDR3 nucleotides are TGTGCCAGCACTTGGAACAGGGCCAATCAGCCCCAGCATTTT. This sequence encodes CASTWNRANQPQHF.

CDR3 sequence (DNA): TGTGCCAGCAGCTTAGCCGAGCCAGAGACCCAGTACTTC. It yields the protein CASSLAEPETQYF. The gene calls are TRBV7-2 and TRBJ2-5, with D unresolved. Germline CDR1 reads SGHTA; CDR2 reads FQGNSA. The CDR3 has 13 amino acids. The germline V and J ends were trimmed by 0 bases and 4 bases, with 6 bases remaining between them.

The genes are TRBV15 and TRBJ2-1, with TRBD2 matching 9 bases. After removal of 0 bases from V and 5 bases from J, the junction contained 2 bases not matched to a gene. CDR3 length: 15 amino acids. The germline V gene encodes CDR1 LNHNV and CDR2 YYDKDF (reference sequence). DNA for the CDR3: TGTGCCACCAGCAGAGACCTAGCGGGGAACAATGAGCAGTTCTTC. Protein: CATSRDLAGNNEQFF.

This chain connects TRBV29-1 to TRBJ1-1, with 7 positions matching TRBD1. The CDR3 extends over 13 amino acids. Trimming removed 2 bases from V and 5 bases from J; junction bases left unmatched: 5. Germline V gene lookup returns CDR1 SQVTM and CDR2 ANQGSEA. CDR3 sequence reads: CSVEIAGGTEAFF. The CDR3 DNA reads TGCAGCGTTGAAATCGCAGGGGGGACTGAAGCTTTCTTT.

The chain is built from TRBV18 and TRBJ1-1; a possible D gene is TRBD1 (5 bases). V was cut by 6 bases and J by 2 bases, with 16 bases left in between. The CDR3 has 15 amino acids. Germline assignment: CDR1 KGHSH and CDR2 LQKENI. This chain's CDR3 is CASSDDSIKNTEAFF. Written as DNA, the CDR3 is TGTGCCAGCTCCGACGACAGTATAAAAAACACTGAAGCTTTCTTT. Supplemented by reference TRBV18 and TRBJ1-1, the full variable domain reads NAGVMQNPRHLVRRRGQEARLRCSPMKGHSHVYWYRQLPEEGLKFMVYLQKENIIDESGMPKERFSAEFPKEGPSILRIQQVVRGDSAAYFCASSDDSIKNTEAFFGQGTRLTVV.

The V gene is TRBV6-5, the J gene TRBJ2-3; 9 bases are shared with TRBD2. V trimming: 2 bases; J trimming: 11 bases; junction bases outside the gene matches: 5. In germline, CDR1 is MNHEY, CDR2 SVGAGI. The CDR3 contains 13 residues. CDR3 nucleotide sequence: TGTGCCAGCAGTTACGGGGCGGGAGGGGGGCAGTATTTT. Residues: CASSYGAGGGQYF.

The J gene is TRBJ2-1, the V gene TRBV4-2, with 8 positions matching TRBD2. From germline, CDR1 is LGHNA and CDR2 YNFKEQ. This CDR3 is built from 14 residues. The ends lost 3 bases at V and 9 bases at J; junction bases unmatched: 7. For the CDR3, the DNA is TGTGCCAGCAGCCAGGCTGGACTAGCATTTGAGCAGTTCTTC. It translates to CASSQAGLAFEQFF.

The chain carries TRBV5-4 and TRBJ2-5; TRBD2 might be the D (5 bases). The CDR3 is made up of 13 amino acids. CDR1 SGHNT and CDR2 YYREEE come from the germline V gene (reference sequence). V lost 5 bases and J 1 base, leaving 9 bases between the germline ends. In DNA, the CDR3 is TGTGCCAGCAGTCAGGACTTCCAAGAGACCCAGTACTTC. It specifies CASSQDFQETQYF.

This sequence joins TRBV19 and TRBJ2-2, with D possibly TRBD2 on 5 matching bases. The V end was cut by 6 bases, the J end by 6 bases, with 11 bases between. The CDR3 has 13 residues. Germline CDR1 reads LNHDA; CDR2 reads SQIVND (reference sequence). The CDR3 loop is CASSNQAAGELFF. Written as DNA, the CDR3 is TGTGCCAGTAGCAATCAAGCGGCCGGGGAGCTGTTTTTT.

The chain combines TRBV28 with TRBJ2-5; D is ambiguous. Trimming cost V 7 bases and J 4 bases, with 7 bases left between them. CDR1 is MDHEN, CDR2 SYDVKM, per germline. This CDR3 has 11 residues. The CDR3 sequence is CASTSVETQYF. CDR3 sequence (DNA): TGTGCCAGCACCTCAGTAGAGACCCAGTACTTC.

The gene calls are TRBV7-2 and TRBJ2-3; the D is unclear. From germline, CDR1 is SGHTA and CDR2 FQGNSA. The CDR3 is 15 residues long. V was clipped by 1 base and J by 4 bases, with 12 bases between them. CDR3 protein: CASSLDNREADTQYF. CDR3 DNA sequence: TGTGCCAGCAGCTTAGACAACCGAGAGGCAGATACGCAGTATTTT.

The chain has TRBV4-1 and TRBJ2-3; a weak D match, TRBD2 (5 bases). This CDR3 is built from 16 residues. V lost 5 bases and J 3 bases, leaving 18 bases between the germline ends. Germline-derived CDR1 and CDR2 are MGHRA and YSYEKL. CDR3 region: CASSSGPRERTDTQYF. The CDR3 nucleotides are TGCGCCAGCAGCTCCGGGCCCCGGGAAAGGACAGATACGCAGTATTTT.

The chain combines TRBV5-1 with TRBJ2-3; 11 bases line up with TRBD2. V dropped 1 base and J dropped 1; count of bases not matched to a gene: 11. This CDR3 spans 19 amino acids. Germline V CDR1 and CDR2: SGHRS, YFSETQ. This chain's CDR3 is CASSLHQTSGARGTDTQYF. CDR3 bases: TGCGCCAGCAGCTTGCACCAGACTAGCGGGGCGCGGGGCACAGATACGCAGTATTTT. The full variable domain, with the rest looked up from reference TRBV5-1 and TRBJ2-3, is KAGVTQTPRYLIKTRGQQVTLSCSPISGHRSVSWYQQTPGQGLQFLFEYFSETQRNKGNFPGRFSGRQFSNSRSEMNVSTLELGDSALYLCASSLHQTSGARGTDTQYFGPGTRLTVL.

The V call is TRBV30, the J call TRBJ1-6; D is uncertain. From germline, CDR1 is GTSNPN and CDR2 SVGIG (reference sequence). The CDR3 spans 11 residues. V was cut by 4 bases and J by 6 bases, with 4 bases left in between. As DNA, the CDR3 is TGTGCCTGGACCATTAATTCACCCCTCCACTTT. This codes for CAWTINSPLHF.